The 24 T cell receptor beta chains given below trace back to one sample, sequenced in a study of T cell changes during pregnancy in multiple sclerosis. Only in-frame clones appear in the TCRdb table, and some are missing; sequencing was by immunoSEQ multiplex PCR. The sample has approximately 31,000 clones; 90% are singletons. The sample here was CD8+ T cells from peripheral blood mononuclear cells, taken in the second trimester of pregnancy. The source is a female donor with multiple sclerosis, enrolled in a pregnancy study.

The CDR3 protein is CASSPIGNQPQHF. CDR3 sequence (DNA): TGTGCCAGCAGTCCTATAGGCAATCAGCCCCAGCATTTT. The chain couples TRBV6-5 to TRBJ1-5; D remains ambiguous. Trimming removed 5 bases at V and 2 bases at J, with 7 bases between. The CDR3 consists of 13 residues. The germline CDR1 and CDR2 sequences are MNHEY and SVGAGI.

V is TRBV5-1 and J is TRBJ1-2; 7 bases align to TRBD1. The CDR3 contains 12 residues. Germline CDR1 SGHRS, CDR2 YFSETQ. The trim removed 2 bases at V and 6 bases at J, leaving 1 base unmatched. CDR3 bases: TGCGCCAGCAGCTTTGGGACAGATGGCTACACCTTC. It encodes CASSFGTDGYTF. Together with reference TRBV5-1 and TRBJ1-2, the CDR3 gives the full variable domain: KAGVTQTPRYLIKTRGQQVTLSCSPISGHRSVSWYQQTPGQGLQFLFEYFSETQRNKGNFPGRFSGRQFSNSRSEMNVSTLELGDSALYLCASSFGTDGYTFGSGTRLTVV.

The chain couples TRBV7-9 to TRBJ2-1; 8 positions match TRBD2. V gave up 5 bases and J gave up 3 bases; unmatched junction bases: 6. The CDR3 spans 15 residues. CDR1 SEHNR and CDR2 FQNEAQ come from the germline V gene (reference sequence). CDR3 DNA sequence: TGTGCCAGCAGCCCAGAGCGGGAGTACTACAATGAGCAGTTCTTC. This sequence encodes CASSPEREYYNEQFF.

The rearrangement uses TRBV4-1 and TRBJ1-4; D gene ambiguous. This CDR3 is built from 14 residues. Per the germline V gene, CDR1 is MGHRA and CDR2 is YSYEKL. With 2 bases removed from V and 0 bases from J, the gap between germline ends came to 4 bases. The CDR3 region has the DNA TGCGCCAGCAGCCAACTAGCAACTAATGAAAAACTGTTTTTT. Translation gives CASSQLATNEKLFF.

This chain joins TRBV27 and TRBJ1-3; D perhaps matches TRBD1 (5 bases). Germline CDR1 is MNHEY and CDR2 is SMNVEV (reference sequence). The CDR3 extends over 16 amino acids. The germline V and J ends were trimmed by 5 bases and 0 bases, with 14 bases remaining between them. CDR3 nucleotide sequence: TGTGCCAGCAGTCCGGGACTCCCGAGCTCTGGAAACACCATATATTTT. Residues: CASSPGLPSSGNTIYF.

The chain uses TRBV6-1 and TRBJ2-7; D remains unclear. Germline V gene data show CDR1 as MNHNS and CDR2 as SASEGT. This CDR3 has 12 amino acids. The V gene lost 7 bases and the J gene lost 3 bases, with 10 bases spanning the gap. CDR3 nucleotides: TGTGCCAGCATGAGATTCCTCTACGAGCAGTACTTC. Amino acids: CASMRFLYEQYF.

The V and J genes are TRBV27 and TRBJ2-3, with TRBD1 as a possible D gene (6 bases). Germline lookup yields CDR1 MNHEY and CDR2 SMNVEV (reference sequence). The CDR3 is 13 residues long. V was clipped by 2 bases and J by 10 bases, with 13 bases between them. CDR3: CASSLGTGRAQYF. As DNA, the CDR3 is TGTGCCAGCAGTTTAGGTACAGGGCGGGCGCAGTATTTT.

This clone came up once. J is TRBJ2-1 and V is TRBV2, with D possibly being TRBD2 (7 bases). This CDR3 has 17 residues. V was clipped by 6 bases and J by 8 bases, with 26 bases between them. Germline loops: CDR1 SNHLY, CDR2 FYNNEI. This chain's CDR3 is CASRTKIWRGGGDEQFF. The CDR3 DNA reads as TGTGCCAGCAGGACCAAAATATGGCGAGGGGGAGGGGATGAGCAGTTCTTC.

The chain carries TRBV18 and TRBJ1-1; D is possibly TRBD1 (5 bases). Per germline, CDR1 KGHSH and CDR2 LQKENI. Trimming removed 3 bases from V and 6 bases from J, with 14 bases in between. The CDR3 is 14 amino acids. The CDR3 region has the DNA TGTGCCAGCTCACCGGGAGCAGGGAGGGCTGAAGCTTTCTTT. It yields the protein CASSPGAGRAEAFF.

This chain joins TRBV7-9 and TRBJ2-2, with D perhaps TRBD2 (5 bases). The CDR3 sequence is 15 residues long. The germline V gene encodes CDR1 SEHNR and CDR2 FQNEAQ (reference sequence). V was trimmed by 2 bases and J by 4 bases, leaving 11 bases between them. DNA for the CDR3: TGTGCCAGCAGCTTAAGCGGAGAGGGCACCGGGGAGCTGTTTTTT. It is translated as CASSLSGEGTGELFF.

The rearrangement uses TRBV13 and TRBJ2-2; 8 nucleotides align to TRBD1. After removal of 6 bases from V and 1 base from J, the junction contained 4 bases not matched to a gene. The CDR3 loop spans 15 amino acids. CDR1 is PRHDT, CDR2 FYEKMQ, per germline (reference sequence). The CDR3 sequence is CASRKGTGNTGELFF. DNA for the CDR3: TGTGCCAGCAGGAAAGGGACAGGGAACACCGGGGAGCTGTTTTTT.

The rearrangement joins TRBV11-2 to TRBJ2-1; a possible D gene is TRBD2 (6 bases). The V end lost 5 bases, the J end lost 4 bases, and 15 bases lay between the germline ends. This CDR3 comprises 15 residues. Germline assignment: CDR1 SGHAT and CDR2 FQNNGV. CDR3 nucleotide sequence: TGTGCCAGCAGCCCTCGGGACTCTCTTTACAATGAGCAGTTCTTC. Its translation: CASSPRDSLYNEQFF.

This sequence joins TRBV6-5 and TRBJ2-1; tentative D call: TRBD2 (5 bases). Germline V gene data show CDR1 as MNHEY and CDR2 as SVGAGI. V was shortened by 0 bases and J by 7 bases, with 16 bases between the two germline ends. The CDR3 is 16 residues long. CDR3 protein: CASSYSNARGYNEQFF. CDR3 DNA: TGTGCCAGCAGTTACTCGAACGCACGGGGTTATAATGAGCAGTTCTTC.

The V and J genes are TRBV2 and TRBJ2-1; 8 nucleotides match TRBD2. This CDR3 has 19 residues. The ends lost 4 bases at V and 2 bases at J; junction bases unmatched: 16. CDR1 SNHLY and CDR2 FYNNEI come from the germline V gene. DNA for the CDR3: TGTGCCAGCAGTGTGTTGGCGGGGGGAACCCAAGGGCCCTACAATGAGCAGTTCTTC. Its protein is CASSVLAGGTQGPYNEQFF.

V usage is TRBV19 and J usage is TRBJ1-5, with TRBD1 matching 9 bases. Germline-derived CDR1 and CDR2 are LNHDA and SQIVND (reference sequence). CDR3 length equals 16 residues. V lost 3 bases, J lost 2 bases, and 5 bases stayed unmatched. The CDR3, as DNA: TGTGCCAGTAGTATTGGGACAGGGTTTGGCAATCAGCCCCAGCATTTT. This translates into CASSIGTGFGNQPQHF.

This sequence joins TRBV6-1 and TRBJ2-7, with 9 bases lining up with TRBD1. Germline CDR1 MNHNS, CDR2 SASEGT. With 3 bases clipped from V and 3 bases from J, the junction kept 6 bases outside the gene matches. The CDR3 has 15 residues. The DNA for the CDR3 is TGTGCCAGCAGTGAGGGACAGGGTGAATTCTACGAGCAGTACTTC. Protein: CASSEGQGEFYEQYF.

By sample share, this clone is medium-sized (0.01 to 0.1%). The rearrangement links TRBV6-4 to TRBJ2-1, with 7 bases lining up with TRBD2. CDR1 is MRHNA and CDR2 is SNTAGT in the germline V gene. The V and J ends lost 3 bases and 5 bases, in that order; junction bases with no gene match: 7. CDR3 length: 15 residues. The CDR3 loop is CASSEAASGNNEQFF. CDR3 nucleotides: TGTGCCAGCAGTGAGGCGGCTAGCGGAAACAATGAGCAGTTCTTC.

The chain links TRBV27 to TRBJ2-7; 7 bases line up with TRBD1. From germline, CDR1 is MNHEY and CDR2 SMNVEV (reference sequence). The junction had 8 bases not matched to a gene; V was cut back by 5 bases and J by 7 bases. The CDR3 has 13 residues. The CDR3 bases are TGTGCCAGCAGTCCCCGACAGGGCTATGAGCAGTACTTC. Residues: CASSPRQGYEQYF.

The rearrangement links TRBV7-6 to TRBJ2-1, with D possibly being TRBD1 (5 bases). The CDR3 contains 15 residues. V lost 1 base to trimming and J lost 8 bases, with 15 bases between them. Germline values: CDR1 SGHVS, CDR2 FNYEAQ. This CDR3 is CASSLGHPDIHEQFF. The DNA for the CDR3 is TGTGCCAGCAGCTTAGGGCATCCGGACATCCATGAGCAGTTCTTC.

The chain carries TRBV28 and TRBJ2-7, with 11 bases lining up with TRBD1. The germline CDR1 and CDR2 sequences are MDHEN and SYDVKM. There are 16 residues in the CDR3. The V and J ends lost 6 bases and 5 bases, in that order; junction bases with no gene match: 12. The CDR3 is CASSRRDRGRWDEQYF. The CDR3, as DNA: TGTGCCAGCAGCCGCCGGGACAGGGGGAGGTGGGACGAGCAGTACTTC.

The rearrangement joins TRBV6-4 to TRBJ2-3; 16 bases agree with TRBD2. The CDR3 has 16 amino acids. V lost 5 bases and J lost 4; bases outside the gene matches: 3. Germline lookup yields CDR1 MRHNA and CDR2 SNTAGT. This chain's CDR3 is CASSSGLAGGADTQYF. The CDR3 DNA follows: TGTGCCAGCAGTTCGGGACTAGCGGGAGGGGCAGATACGCAGTATTTT.

This clone was detected only once. This chain links TRBV29-1 with TRBJ2-1, with 7 bases fitting TRBD2. Germline-derived CDR1 and CDR2 are SQVTM and ANQGSEA. V shed 4 bases, J shed 5 bases, and the junction held 8 bases outside the gene matches. This CDR3 has 14 residues. CDR3 in DNA: TGCAGCGTTGCGGCGGGAGTAAGGAACAATGAGCAGTTCTTC. Its protein product is CSVAAGVRNNEQFF.

The chain has TRBV5-4 and TRBJ2-1, with D tentatively TRBD1 (5 bases). Looked up from germline, CDR1 is SGHNT and CDR2 is YYREEE (reference sequence). V lost 4 bases and J 4 bases, leaving 9 bases between the germline ends. The CDR3 is 13 residues long. The CDR3 region is CASSPTGYNEQFF. In nucleotides, the CDR3 is TGTGCCAGCAGCCCAACAGGATACAATGAGCAGTTCTTC.

The chain joins TRBV5-4 to TRBJ2-5, with D possibly being TRBD2 (6 bases). V lost 0 bases, J lost 4 bases, and 16 bases lay in between. The CDR3 has 16 residues. Germline CDR1 reads SGHNT; CDR2 reads YYREEE (reference sequence). The CDR3 spells CASSLERDLAGETQYF. The CDR3 DNA is TGTGCCAGCAGCTTGGAAAGGGACTTAGCTGGAGAGACCCAGTACTTC.